The TCR beta chain described here comes from a study of blood T cell repertoires in COVID-19. Overall study context: Samples taken during acute and convalescent COVID-19 were collected in the United States, Italy and Spain.

Using immunoSEQ multiplex PCR, the repertoire was profiled, and TCRdb retains in-frame clones only, with some absent. The sample consists of 330,000 or so clones, approximately 89% of them appearing once. During active infection, Seattle patients enrolled and were then monitored through disease. Germline-derived CDR1 and CDR2 are LGHDT and YNNKEL (reference sequence). The CDR3 length is 13 residues. The ends were cut back, 3 bases at V and 6 bases at J, with 11 bases in the middle. This chain connects TRBV3-1 (or the pseudogene TRBV3-2) to TRBJ1-1; D is perhaps TRBD1 (6 bases). The sequence was collected from a woman aged 60 to 75 with COVID-19, enrolled during active disease. Sample: peripheral blood. The CDR3 coding sequence is TGTGCCAGCAGCCACCTGACAGGCGCTGAAGCTTTCTTT. Protein: CASSHLTGAEAFF.